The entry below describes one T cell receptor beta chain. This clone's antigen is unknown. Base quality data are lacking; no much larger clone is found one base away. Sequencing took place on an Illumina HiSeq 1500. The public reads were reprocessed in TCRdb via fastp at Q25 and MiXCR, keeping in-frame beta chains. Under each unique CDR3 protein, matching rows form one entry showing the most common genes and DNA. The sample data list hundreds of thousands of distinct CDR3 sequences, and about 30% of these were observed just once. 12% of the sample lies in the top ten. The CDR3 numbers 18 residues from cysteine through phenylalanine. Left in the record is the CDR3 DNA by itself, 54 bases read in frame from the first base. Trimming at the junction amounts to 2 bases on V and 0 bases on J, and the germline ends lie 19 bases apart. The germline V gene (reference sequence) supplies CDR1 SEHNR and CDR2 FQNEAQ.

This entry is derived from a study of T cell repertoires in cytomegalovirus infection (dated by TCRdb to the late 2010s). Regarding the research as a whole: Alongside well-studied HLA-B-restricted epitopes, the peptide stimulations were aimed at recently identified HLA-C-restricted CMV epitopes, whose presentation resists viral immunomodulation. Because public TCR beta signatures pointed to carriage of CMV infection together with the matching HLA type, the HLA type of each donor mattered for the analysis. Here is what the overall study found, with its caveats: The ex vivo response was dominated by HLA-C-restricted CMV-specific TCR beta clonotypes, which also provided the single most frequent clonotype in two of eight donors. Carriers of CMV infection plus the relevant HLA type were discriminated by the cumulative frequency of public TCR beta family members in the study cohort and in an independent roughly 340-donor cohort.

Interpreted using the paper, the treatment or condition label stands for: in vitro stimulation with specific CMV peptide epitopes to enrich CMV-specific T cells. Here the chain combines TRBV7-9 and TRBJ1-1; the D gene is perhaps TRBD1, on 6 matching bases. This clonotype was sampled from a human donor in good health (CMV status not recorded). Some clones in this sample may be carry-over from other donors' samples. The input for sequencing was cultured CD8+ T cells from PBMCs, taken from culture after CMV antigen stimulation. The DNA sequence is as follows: TGTGCCAGCAGCTTATACCGGGGCAGGGGATACATGAACACTGAAGCTTTCTTT. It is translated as CASSLYRGRGYMNTEAFF.